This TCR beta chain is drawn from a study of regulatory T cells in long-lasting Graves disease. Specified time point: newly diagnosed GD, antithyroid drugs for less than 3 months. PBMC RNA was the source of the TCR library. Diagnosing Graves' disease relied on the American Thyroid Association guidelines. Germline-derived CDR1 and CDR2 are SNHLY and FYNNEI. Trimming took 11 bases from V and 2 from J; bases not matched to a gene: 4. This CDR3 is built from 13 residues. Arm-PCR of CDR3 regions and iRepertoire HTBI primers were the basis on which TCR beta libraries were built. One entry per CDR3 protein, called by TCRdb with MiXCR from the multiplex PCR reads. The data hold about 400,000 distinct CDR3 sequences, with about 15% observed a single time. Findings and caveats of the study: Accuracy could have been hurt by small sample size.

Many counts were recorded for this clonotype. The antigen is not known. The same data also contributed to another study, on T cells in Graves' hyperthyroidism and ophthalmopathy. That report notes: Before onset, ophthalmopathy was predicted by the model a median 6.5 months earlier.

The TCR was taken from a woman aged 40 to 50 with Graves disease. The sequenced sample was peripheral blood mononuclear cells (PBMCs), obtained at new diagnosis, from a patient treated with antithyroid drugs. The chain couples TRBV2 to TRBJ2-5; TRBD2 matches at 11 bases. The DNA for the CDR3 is TGTGCCGGTAGGACTAGCGGGCAAGAGACCCAGTACTTC. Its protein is CAGRTSGQETQYF.